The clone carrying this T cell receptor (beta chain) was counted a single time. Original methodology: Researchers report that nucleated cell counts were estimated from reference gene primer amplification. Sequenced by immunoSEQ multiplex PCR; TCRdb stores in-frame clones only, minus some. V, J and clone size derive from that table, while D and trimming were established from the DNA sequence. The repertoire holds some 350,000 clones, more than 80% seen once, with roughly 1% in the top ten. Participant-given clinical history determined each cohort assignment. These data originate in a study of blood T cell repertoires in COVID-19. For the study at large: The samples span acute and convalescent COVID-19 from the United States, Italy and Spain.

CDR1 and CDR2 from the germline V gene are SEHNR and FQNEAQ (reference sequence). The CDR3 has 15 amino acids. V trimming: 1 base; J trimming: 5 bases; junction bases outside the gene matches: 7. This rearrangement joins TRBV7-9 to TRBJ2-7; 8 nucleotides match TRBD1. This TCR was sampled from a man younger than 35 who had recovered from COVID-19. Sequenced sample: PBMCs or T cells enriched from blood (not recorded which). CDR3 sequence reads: CASSLGGQGFNEQYF. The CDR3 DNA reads TGTGCCAGCAGCTTAGGCGGACAGGGTTTCAACGAGCAGTACTTC.